The clone carrying this TCR beta chain was counted ten times or more. This entry comes from a study of blood T cells in healthy people across ages. Across the study: Per two T cells, about one barcoded beta molecule was captured through template switching.

Germline V lookup: CDR1 DFQATT, CDR2 SNEGSKA (reference sequence). V was trimmed by 1 base and J by 0 bases, leaving 3 bases between them. The CDR3 sequence is 13 residues long. Combining a sample-barcoded 5' primer with a J-beta primer mix, a second PCR ran for roughly 6 to 12 cycles. A template-switch adaptor with 12 random nucleotides tagged each cDNA molecule. TCRdb ran MiXCR on the 5' RACE reads and lists one entry per CDR3 protein. The profile shows hundreds of thousands of distinct CDR3 sequences, about 28% of them singletons. Donors gave 8 to 10 milliliters of peripheral blood apiece. This chain connects TRBV20-1 to TRBJ2-2; D not certain. This TCR derives from a woman older than 75 in good health. Material: blood. CDR3: CSARGPNTGELFF. The DNA of the CDR3 is TGCAGTGCTAGAGGGCCGAACACCGGGGAGCTGTTTTTT.